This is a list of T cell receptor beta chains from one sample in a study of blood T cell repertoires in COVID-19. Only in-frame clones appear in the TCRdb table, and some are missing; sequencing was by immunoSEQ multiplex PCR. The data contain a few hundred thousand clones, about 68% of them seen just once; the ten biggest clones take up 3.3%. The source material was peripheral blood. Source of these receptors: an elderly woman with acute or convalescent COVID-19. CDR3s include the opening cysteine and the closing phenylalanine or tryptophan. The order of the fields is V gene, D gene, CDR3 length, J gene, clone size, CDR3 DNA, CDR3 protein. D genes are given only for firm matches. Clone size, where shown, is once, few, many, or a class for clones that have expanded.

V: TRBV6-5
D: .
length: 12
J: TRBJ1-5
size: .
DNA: TGTGCCAGCAGCCGGGATTTTCAGCCCCAGCATTTT
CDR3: CASSRDFQPQHF

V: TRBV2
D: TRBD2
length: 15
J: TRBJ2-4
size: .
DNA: TGTGCCACCTCACGGGGGGGGGTGGCCAAAAACATTCAGTACTTC
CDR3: CATSRGGVAKNIQYF

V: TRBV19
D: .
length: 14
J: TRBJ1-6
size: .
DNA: TGTGCCAGTAATTTACAGTCGGTGGATTCACCCCTCCACTTT
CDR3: CASNLQSVDSPLHF

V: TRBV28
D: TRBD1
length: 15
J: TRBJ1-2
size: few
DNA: TGTGCCAGCAGTCCCGTGAGACAGGGGGCGAATGGCTACACCTTC
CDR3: CASSPVRQGANGYTF

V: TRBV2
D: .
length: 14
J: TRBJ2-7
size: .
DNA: TGTGCCAGCAATCCGGGGCAGGGGTTAGGCGAGCAGTACTTC
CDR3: CASNPGQGLGEQYF

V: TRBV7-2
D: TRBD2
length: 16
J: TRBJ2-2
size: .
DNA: TGTGCCAGCAGCTTAGCGACTAGCGCGAACACCGGGGAGCTGTTTTTT
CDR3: CASSLATSANTGELFF

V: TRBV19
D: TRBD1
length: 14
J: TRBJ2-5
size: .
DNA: TGTGCCAGTAGTAGAGACAGGGTAGGGGAGACCCAGTACTTC
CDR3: CASSRDRVGETQYF

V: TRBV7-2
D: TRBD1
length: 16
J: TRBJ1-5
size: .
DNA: TGTGCCAGCAGCTTAAGGGACAGGGGTGGCAATCAGCCCCAGCATTTT
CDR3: CASSLRDRGGNQPQHF

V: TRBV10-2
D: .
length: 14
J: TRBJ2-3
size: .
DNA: TGCGCCAGCAGTGGAGGACTCCTCACAGATACGCAGTATTTT
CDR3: CASSGGLLTDTQYF

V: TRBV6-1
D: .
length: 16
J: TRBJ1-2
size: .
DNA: TGTGCCAGCAGTGAAGCAGTGGGGAGAGCTAACTATGGCTACACCTTC
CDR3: CASSEAVGRANYGYTF

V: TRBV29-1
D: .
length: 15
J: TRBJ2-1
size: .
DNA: TGCAGCGTTGAAGACCCAACCAGGGCCTACAATGAGCAGTTCTTC
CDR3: CSVEDPTRAYNEQFF

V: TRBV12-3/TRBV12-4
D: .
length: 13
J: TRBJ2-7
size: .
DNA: TGTGCCAGCAGAAAGGGAGTCTCCTACGAGCAGTACTTC
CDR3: CASRKGVSYEQYF

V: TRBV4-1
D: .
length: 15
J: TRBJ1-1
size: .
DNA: TGCGCCAGCAGCCGGCGGGAGGGTATGAACACTGAAGCTTTCTTT
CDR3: CASSRREGMNTEAFF

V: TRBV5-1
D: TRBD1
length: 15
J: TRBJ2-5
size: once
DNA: TGCGCCAGCAGCGGGGGACAGGGGTCGGCCGAGACCCAGTACTTC
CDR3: CASSGGQGSAETQYF

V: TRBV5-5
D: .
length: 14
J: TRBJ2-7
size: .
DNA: TGTGCCAGCAGCGGAACGGGTTTCCTCTACGAGCAGTACTTC
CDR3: CASSGTGFLYEQYF